This T cell receptor (beta chain) was identified in a study of response to subunit inactivated influenza vaccine. Study-wide results and caveats: It was the authors' suggestion that each seasonal influenza vaccination recruits few new T cells.

Each CDR3 protein is one row after TCRdb ran MiXCR on the RT-PCR reads. Of roughly 500,000 distinct CDR3 sequences listed, roughly 23% are singletons. A note on this clonotype: Antigen unknown.

This CDR3 contains 14 residues. The V and J ends lost 7 bases and 2 bases respectively, with 13 bases between them. CDR1 and CDR2 from the germline V gene are SGHTA and FQGNSA. The gene calls are TRBV7-2 and TRBJ2-3, with unresolved D. This TCR was sampled from a man over 45 who received an inactivated influenza vaccine. Sequencing used CD4+ T cells sorted from PBMCs, obtained about 5 days after vaccination. CDR3 protein: CASNYGIPTDTQYF. DNA of the CDR3: TGTGCCAGCAATTATGGGATACCCACAGATACGCAGTATTTT.